This TCR beta chain was sequenced during a study of OX40 agonist ivuxolimab in advanced cancers. Study-wide context: Patients were infused with ivuxolimab every 2 weeks at 0.01 to 10 mg/kg.

The CDR3 totals 15 residues. V dropped 6 bases and J dropped 5 bases, with 19 bases sitting between them. Germline V CDR1 and CDR2: SNHLY, FYNNEI. The table came from immunoSEQ multiplex PCR; TCRdb's copy has only in-frame clones and leaves some out. The data hold some 110,000 clones, with 80% to 95% observed a single time. Study-level points and caveats: Some nonresponders likewise displayed low normalized T-cell clonal expansion. The work left the antigen specificity of expanded peripheral T cells undetermined.

On this clone: What it binds is unknown.

Sequenced material: CD4+ or CD8+ T cells sorted from blood, taken in a trial of the OX40 agonist ivuxolimab. The TCR sequence derives from an adult with an advanced solid tumor such as melanoma, head and neck, liver or kidney cancer. The rearrangement links TRBV2 to TRBJ2-5; the D gene could be TRBD1 or TRBD2 (5 bases each). The CDR3 is CASSTPRGRRETQYF. The CDR3 region has the DNA TGTGCCAGCAGCACCCCTCGGGGCCGCCGGGAGACCCAGTACTTC.